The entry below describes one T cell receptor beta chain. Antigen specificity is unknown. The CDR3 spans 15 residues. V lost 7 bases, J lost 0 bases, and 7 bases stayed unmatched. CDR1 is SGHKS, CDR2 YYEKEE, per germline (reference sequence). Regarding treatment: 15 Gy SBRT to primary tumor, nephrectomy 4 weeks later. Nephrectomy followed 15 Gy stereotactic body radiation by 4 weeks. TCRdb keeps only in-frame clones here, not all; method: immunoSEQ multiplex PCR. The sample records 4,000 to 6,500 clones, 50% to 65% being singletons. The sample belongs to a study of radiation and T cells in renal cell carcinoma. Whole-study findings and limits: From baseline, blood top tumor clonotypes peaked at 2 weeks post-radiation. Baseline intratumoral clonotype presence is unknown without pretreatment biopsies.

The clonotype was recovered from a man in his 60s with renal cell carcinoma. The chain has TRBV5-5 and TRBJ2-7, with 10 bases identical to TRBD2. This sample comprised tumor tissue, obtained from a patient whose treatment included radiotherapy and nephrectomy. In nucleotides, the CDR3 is TGTGCCAGCTTAGCGGGGGGCTTCAACTCCTACGAGCAGTACTTC. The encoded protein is CASLAGGFNSYEQYF.